This is a list of T cell receptor beta chains from one sample in a study of T cell changes during pregnancy in multiple sclerosis. Assay used: immunoSEQ multiplex PCR; TCRdb lists only in-frame clones, some missing. The sample has 71,000 or so clones, around nine tenths seen once; the top ten hold about 1%. The sample was peripheral blood, taken in the third trimester of pregnancy. The receptor set was obtained from a female donor with multiple sclerosis, enrolled in a pregnancy study. The CDR3 runs from the conserved cysteine through the conserved F or W. Fields, in order: CDR3 length, V gene, clone size, J gene, D gene, CDR3 protein, CDR3 DNA. D genes are given only for firm matches. Rows may omit the clone size; those that give it use once, few, many or a size class.

15	TRBV5-1	NA	TRBJ2-7	NA	CASSPSGTGRGEQYF	TGCGCCAGCAGCCCGTCCGGTACAGGGCGAGGCGAGCAGTACTTC
16	TRBV6-5	few	TRBJ2-7	TRBD2	CASSYHRLAGGLRQYF	TGTGCCAGCAGTTACCATCGACTAGCGGGAGGTCTCCGGCAGTACTTC
20	TRBV6-1	NA	TRBJ2-3	TRBD2	CASSAGRRLAGGLLADTQYF	TGTGCCAGCAGTGCAGGTCGTAGGCTAGCGGGAGGGCTTCTGGCAGATACGCAGTATTTT
15	TRBV25-1	NA	TRBJ1-4	TRBD1	CASSGWTGLDEKLFF	TGTGCCAGCAGTGGGTGGACAGGGTTGGATGAAAAACTGTTTTTT
14	TRBV30	once	TRBJ2-2	NA	CAWRSGTDAGELFF	TGTGCCTGGAGGAGCGGAACCGACGCCGGGGAGCTGTTTTTT
12	TRBV19	NA	TRBJ1-1	NA	CASTAGITEAFF	TGTGCCAGTACGGCGGGAATCACTGAAGCTTTCTTT
16	TRBV4-3	NA	TRBJ2-7	TRBD2	CASSHGTSGDLYEQYF	TGCGCCAGCAGCCATGGGACTAGCGGGGATCTCTACGAGCAGTACTTC
14	TRBV28	NA	TRBJ1-1	NA	CASFYLGANTEAFF	TGTGCCAGCTTTTACCTGGGGGCGAACACTGAAGCTTTCTTT
14	TRBV28	NA	TRBJ2-7	TRBD2	CASSLVAGVYEQYF	TGTGCCAGCAGTTTGGTGGCGGGAGTCTACGAGCAGTACTTC
12	TRBV28	NA	TRBJ1-5	TRBD1	CAGQGRNQPQHF	TGTGCCGGACAGGGGAGGAACCAGCCCCAGCATTTT
11	TRBV30	NA	TRBJ1-1	NA	CAWNRDTEAFF	TGTGCCTGGAACCGGGACACTGAAGCTTTCTTT
15	TRBV11-2	once	TRBJ2-4	NA	CASLSGSHVENIQYF	TGTGCCAGCCTTTCTGGTTCACATGTCGAAAACATTCAGTACTTC
16	TRBV27	NA	TRBJ2-3	TRBD2	CASTNGASGRADTQYF	TGTGCCAGCACCAATGGGGCTAGCGGGAGGGCAGATACGCAGTATTTT
13	TRBV7-9	NA	TRBJ2-5	TRBD1	CAKWDRRPWTQYF	TGTGCCAAATGGGACAGGAGGCCGTGGACCCAGTACTTC
15	TRBV7-6	NA	TRBJ1-5	NA	CASSQGADSNQPQHF	TGTGCCAGCAGCCAGGGTGCAGATAGCAATCAGCCCCAGCATTTT
15	TRBV5-1	once	TRBJ2-1	NA	CASSLQGESYNEQFF	TGCGCCAGCAGCTTACAGGGTGAGTCCTACAATGAGCAGTTCTTC
16	TRBV5-6	NA	TRBJ2-7	NA	CASILGSGGSLGEQYF	NA
13	TRBV5-1	NA	TRBJ2-7	TRBD1	CASSSSDRDEQYF	TGCGCCAGCAGCTCGTCCGACAGGGACGAGCAGTACTTC
13	TRBV10-3	NA	TRBJ1-1	NA	CAISADRNTEAFF	TGTGCCATCAGCGCGGACAGGAACACTGAAGCTTTCTTT
14	TRBV4-2	NA	TRBJ1-4	NA	CASSQGQTNEKLFF	TGTGCCAGCAGCCAAGGACAAACAAATGAAAAACTGTTTTTT
12	TRBV6-1	NA	TRBJ2-7	NA	CASSGQGGEQYF	TGTGCCAGCAGTGGGCAGGGGGGAGAGCAGTACTTC
14	TRBV19	NA	TRBJ2-7	TRBD1	CASSPGTGLDEQYF	TGTGCCAGTAGTCCCGGGACAGGGTTGGACGAGCAGTACTTC
16	TRBV28	NA	TRBJ2-7	TRBD1	CASSSQNPGQTYEQYF	TGTGCCAGCAGTTCGCAAAATCCGGGACAGACCTACGAGCAGTACTTC
13	TRBV7-3	NA	TRBJ2-1	TRBD2	CASSPTSGNEQFF	TGTGCCAGCAGTCCCACTAGCGGCAATGAGCAGTTCTTC
15	TRBV6-1	NA	TRBJ1-2	NA	CASSPTWTVNYGYTF	TGTGCCAGCAGTCCCACCTGGACAGTCAACTATGGCTACACCTTC
15	TRBV15	NA	TRBJ2-1	TRBD2	CATSTAGTSYNEQFF	TGTGCCACCAGCACCGCTGGGACTAGCTACAATGAGCAGTTCTTC
13	TRBV7-9	NA	TRBJ1-1	TRBD1	CASSLNRDREAFF	TGTGCCAGCAGCTTAAATCGGGACAGGGAAGCTTTCTTT
13	TRBV4-1	NA	TRBJ2-3	NA	CASSQESADTQYF	TGCGCCAGCAGCCAAGAGTCTGCGGATACGCAGTATTTT
15	TRBV18	NA	TRBJ2-7	TRBD1	CASSPRQGSSYEQYF	TGTGCCAGCTCACCAAGACAGGGCAGCTCCTACGAGCAGTACTTC
14	TRBV2	NA	TRBJ2-7	TRBD1	CANRPQGAVGEQYF	TGTGCCAACCGACCCCAGGGGGCGGTAGGGGAGCAGTACTTC
13	TRBV29-1	NA	TRBJ2-1	NA	CSGVQVRGAEQFF	TGCAGCGGAGTACAAGTTCGGGGGGCTGAGCAGTTCTTC
13	TRBV23-1	NA	TRBJ1-2	NA	CASSQGGLYGYTF	TGCGCCAGCAGTCAAGGGGGCCTCTATGGCTACACCTTC
15	TRBV6-6	few	TRBJ2-5	NA	CASSFLGLGRETQYF	TGTGCCAGCAGCTTTCTGGGTCTGGGGAGAGAGACCCAGTACTTC
15	TRBV27	NA	TRBJ2-6	NA	CASMLAFSGANVLTF	TGCGCCAGCATGCTGGCCTTCTCTGGGGCCAACGTCCTGACTTTC
16	TRBV5-1	NA	TRBJ2-2	TRBD2	CASSPGGFLNTGELFF	TGCGCCAGCAGCCCGGGGGGGTTTTTGAACACCGGGGAGCTGTTTTTT
14	TRBV5-4	NA	TRBJ2-1	NA	CASSLASKNNEQFF	TGTGCCAGCAGCTTGGCCTCTAAGAACAATGAGCAGTTCTTC
17	TRBV7-3	NA	TRBJ2-1	TRBD2	CASSPRVGLAGVNEQFF	TGTGCCAGCAGCCCTCGTGTTGGACTAGCGGGAGTCAATGAGCAGTTCTTC
16	TRBV7-8	NA	TRBJ2-3	NA	CASSSRPGFLTDTQYF	TGTGCCAGCAGCTCTCGGCCGGGTTTTCTGACAGATACGCAGTATTTT
16	TRBV5-4	NA	TRBJ2-5	NA	CASSPPGGGVVETQYF	TGTGCCAGCAGCCCACCGGGGGGCGGAGTGGTAGAGACCCAGTACTTC
15	TRBV6-5	NA	TRBJ2-5	TRBD2	CASSFLAGVQETQYF	TGTGCCAGCAGTTTTCTAGCGGGAGTCCAAGAGACCCAGTACTTC
12	TRBV30	NA	TRBJ2-2	NA	CACGGSTGELFF	TGTGCCTGCGGCGGTAGCACCGGGGAGCTGTTTTTT
13	TRBV30	NA	TRBJ2-5	TRBD2	CARSGTSGQTQYF	TGTGCCAGATCCGGGACTAGCGGCCAGACCCAGTACTTC
14	TRBV10-3	NA	TRBJ2-7	TRBD2	CAIRNPEAGEEQYF	TGTGCCATCAGGAACCCCGAAGCGGGAGAAGAGCAGTACTTC
15	TRBV7-3	once	TRBJ2-2	NA	CASSLITSSTGELFF	TGTGCCAGCAGCTTAATAACATCTTCCACCGGGGAGCTGTTTTTT
14	TRBV6-6	once	TRBJ1-4	NA	CAASHTGNNEKLFF	TGTGCCGCCTCCCATACAGGGAATAATGAAAAACTGTTTTTT
15	TRBV5-1	once	TRBJ2-3	NA	CASSPTSEGTDTQYF	TGCGCCAGCAGCCCCACTTCGGAGGGGACAGATACGCAGTATTTT
13	TRBV7-3	NA	TRBJ1-6	NA	CASSLGLNSPLHF	TGTGCCAGCAGCTTAGGCCTTAATTCACCCCTCCACTTT
16	TRBV10-2	NA	TRBJ2-1	TRBD2	CASTGTSGSSYNEQFF	TGCGCCAGCACCGGGACTAGCGGGAGCTCCTACAATGAGCAGTTCTTC
16	TRBV12-5	NA	TRBJ2-2	TRBD2	CASAPLAGVPTGELFF	TGTGCTAGTGCTCCTCTAGCGGGAGTACCCACCGGGGAGCTGTTTTTT
13	TRBV2	few	TRBJ1-2	NA	CASTPPGRKGYTF	TGTGCCAGCACCCCCCCAGGGAGGAAAGGCTACACCTTC
14	TRBV5-1	NA	TRBJ1-2	NA	CASRPGEYLYGYTF	TGCGCCAGCAGACCCGGGGAATACCTCTATGGCTACACCTTC
13	TRBV2	NA	TRBJ1-1	NA	CASSETGNTEAFF	TGTGCCAGCAGTGAAACTGGGAACACTGAAGCTTTCTTT
13	TRBV18	NA	TRBJ1-2	TRBD1	CASSPGQGYGYTF	TGTGCCAGCTCACCCGGACAGGGCTATGGCTACACCTTC
17	TRBV7-2	NA	TRBJ1-4	TRBD1	CASRTDREGGANEKLFF	TGTGCCAGCAGGACGGACAGGGAAGGAGGGGCTAATGAAAAACTGTTTTTT